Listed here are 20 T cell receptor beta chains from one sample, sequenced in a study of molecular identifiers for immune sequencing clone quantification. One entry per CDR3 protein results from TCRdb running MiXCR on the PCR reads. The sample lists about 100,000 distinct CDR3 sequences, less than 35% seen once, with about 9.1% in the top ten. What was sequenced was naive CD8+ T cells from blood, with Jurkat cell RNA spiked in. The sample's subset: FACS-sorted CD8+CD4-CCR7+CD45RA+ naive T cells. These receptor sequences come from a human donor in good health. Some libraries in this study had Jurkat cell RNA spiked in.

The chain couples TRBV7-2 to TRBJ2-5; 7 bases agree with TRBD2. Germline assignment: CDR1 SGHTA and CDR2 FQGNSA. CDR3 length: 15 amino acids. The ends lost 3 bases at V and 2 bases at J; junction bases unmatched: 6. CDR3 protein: CASSFGGGSQETQYF. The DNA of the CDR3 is TGTGCCAGCAGCTTTGGGGGGGGATCACAAGAGACCCAGTACTTC.

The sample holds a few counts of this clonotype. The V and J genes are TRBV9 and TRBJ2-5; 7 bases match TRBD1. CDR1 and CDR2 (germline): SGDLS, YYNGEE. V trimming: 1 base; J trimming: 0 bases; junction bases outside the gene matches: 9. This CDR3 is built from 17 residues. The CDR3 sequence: CASSVRPGQPYQETQYF. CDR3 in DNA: TGTGCCAGCAGCGTACGGCCGGGACAGCCGTACCAAGAGACCCAGTACTTC.

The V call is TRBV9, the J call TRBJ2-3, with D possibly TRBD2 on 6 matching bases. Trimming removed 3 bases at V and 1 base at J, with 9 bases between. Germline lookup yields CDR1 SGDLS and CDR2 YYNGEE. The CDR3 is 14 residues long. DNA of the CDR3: TGTGCCAGCAGCGCTAGCGTTGGCACAGATACGCAGTATTTT. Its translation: CASSASVGTDTQYF.

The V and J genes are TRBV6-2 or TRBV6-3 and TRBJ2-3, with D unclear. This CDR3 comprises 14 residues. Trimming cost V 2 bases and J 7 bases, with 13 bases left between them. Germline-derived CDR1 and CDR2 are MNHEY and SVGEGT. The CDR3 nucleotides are TGTGCCAGCAGTTACCGTCTTCTCATGAATACGCAGTATTTT. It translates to CASSYRLLMNTQYF.

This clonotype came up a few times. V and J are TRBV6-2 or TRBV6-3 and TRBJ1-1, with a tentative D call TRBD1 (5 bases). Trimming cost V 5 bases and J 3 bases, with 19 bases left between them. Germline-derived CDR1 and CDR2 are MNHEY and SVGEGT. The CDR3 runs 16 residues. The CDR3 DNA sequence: TGTGCCAGCAGTCCCATCAGGGTGAGGCGGGACACTGAAGCTTTCTTT. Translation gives CASSPIRVRRDTEAFF.

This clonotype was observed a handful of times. CDR3 nucleotide sequence: TGCAGTGCTAAAGCGCATGACACCGGGGAGCTGTTTTTT. It encodes CSAKAHDTGELFF. The chain recombines TRBV20-1 with TRBJ2-2, with no clear D. The CDR3 consists of 13 residues. V was trimmed by 4 bases and J by 3 bases, leaving 9 bases between them. Looked up from germline, CDR1 is DFQATT and CDR2 is SNEGSKA (reference sequence).

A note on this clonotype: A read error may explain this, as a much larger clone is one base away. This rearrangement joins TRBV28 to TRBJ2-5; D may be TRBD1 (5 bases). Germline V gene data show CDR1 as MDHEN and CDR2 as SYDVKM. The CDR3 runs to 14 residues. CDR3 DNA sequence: TGTGCCAGCAGCCGACAGTTGGGCCAAGAGACCCGGTACTTC. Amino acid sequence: CASSRQLGQETRYF.

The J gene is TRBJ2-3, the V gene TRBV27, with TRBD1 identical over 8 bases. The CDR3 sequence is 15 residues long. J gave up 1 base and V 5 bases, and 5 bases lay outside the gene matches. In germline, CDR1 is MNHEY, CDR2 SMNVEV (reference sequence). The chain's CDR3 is CASSAPGQGTDTQYF. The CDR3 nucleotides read TGTGCCAGCAGTGCCCCGGGACAGGGCACAGATACGCAGTATTTT.

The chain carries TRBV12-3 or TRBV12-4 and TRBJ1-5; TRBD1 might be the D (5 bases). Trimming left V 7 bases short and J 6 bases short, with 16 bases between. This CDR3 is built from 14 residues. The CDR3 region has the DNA TGTGCCAGCAATTTTGGCCAGGGCAGTCAGCCCCAGCATTTT. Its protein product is CASNFGQGSQPQHF.

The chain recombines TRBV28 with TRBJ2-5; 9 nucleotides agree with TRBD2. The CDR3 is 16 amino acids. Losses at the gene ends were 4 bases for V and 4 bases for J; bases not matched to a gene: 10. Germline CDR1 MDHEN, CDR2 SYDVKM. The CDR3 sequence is CASSYGGLAILETQYF. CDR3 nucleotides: TGTGCCAGCAGTTACGGTGGACTAGCGATCTTAGAGACCCAGTACTTC.

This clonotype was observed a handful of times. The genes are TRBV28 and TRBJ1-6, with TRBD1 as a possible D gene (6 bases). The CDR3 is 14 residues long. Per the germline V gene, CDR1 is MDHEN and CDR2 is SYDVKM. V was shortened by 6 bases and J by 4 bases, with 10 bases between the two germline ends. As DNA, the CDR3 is TGTGCCAGCAGCCCTAGGGGGTATAATTCACCCCTCCACTTT. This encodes CASSPRGYNSPLHF.

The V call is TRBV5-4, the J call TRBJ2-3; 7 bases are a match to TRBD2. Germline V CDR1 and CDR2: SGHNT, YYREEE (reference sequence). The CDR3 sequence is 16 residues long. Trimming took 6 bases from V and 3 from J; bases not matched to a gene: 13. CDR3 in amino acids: CASTPPFGGSTDTQYF. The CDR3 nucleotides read TGTGCCAGCACCCCTCCATTCGGCGGGAGTACAGATACGCAGTATTTT.

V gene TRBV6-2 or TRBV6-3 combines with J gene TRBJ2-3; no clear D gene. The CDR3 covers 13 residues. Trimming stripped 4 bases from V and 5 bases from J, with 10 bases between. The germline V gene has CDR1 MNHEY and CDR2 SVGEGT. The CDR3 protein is CASSSIHGDTQYF. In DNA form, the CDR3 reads TGTGCCAGCAGTTCAATACATGGAGATACGCAGTATTTT.

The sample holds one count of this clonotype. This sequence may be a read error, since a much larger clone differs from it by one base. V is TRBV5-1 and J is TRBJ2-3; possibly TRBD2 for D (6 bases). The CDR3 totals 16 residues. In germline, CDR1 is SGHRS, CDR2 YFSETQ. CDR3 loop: CASRKMSTGLTDTRYF. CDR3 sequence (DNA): TGCGCCAGCAGGAAAATGTCGACGGGACTTACAGATACGCGGTATTTT.

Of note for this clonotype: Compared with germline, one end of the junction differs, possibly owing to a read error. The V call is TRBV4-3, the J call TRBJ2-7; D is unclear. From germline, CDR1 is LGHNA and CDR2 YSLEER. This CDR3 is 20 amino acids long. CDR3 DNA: TGCGCCAGCAGCCAAGATTCCTTCCCCGGGCGACCGAATGACTTTTACGAGCGGTACTTC. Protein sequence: CASSQDSFPGRPNDFYERYF.

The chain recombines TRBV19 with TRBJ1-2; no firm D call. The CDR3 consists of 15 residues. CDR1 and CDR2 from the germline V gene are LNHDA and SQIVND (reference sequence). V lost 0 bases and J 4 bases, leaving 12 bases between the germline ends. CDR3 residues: CASSIDGEGSYGYTF. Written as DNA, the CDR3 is TGTGCCAGTAGTATAGATGGAGAGGGAAGCTATGGCTACACCTTC.

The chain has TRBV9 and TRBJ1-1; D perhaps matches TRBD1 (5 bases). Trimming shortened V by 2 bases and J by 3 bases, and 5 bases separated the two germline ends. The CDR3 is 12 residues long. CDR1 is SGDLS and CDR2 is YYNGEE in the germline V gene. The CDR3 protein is CASSVGDTEAFF. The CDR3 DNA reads TGTGCCAGCAGCGTGGGGGACACTGAAGCTTTCTTT.

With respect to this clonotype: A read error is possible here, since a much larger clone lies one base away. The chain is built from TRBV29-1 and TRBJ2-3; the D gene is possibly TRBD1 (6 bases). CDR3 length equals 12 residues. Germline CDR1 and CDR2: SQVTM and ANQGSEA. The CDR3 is CSGTASTVTQYF. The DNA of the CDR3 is TGCAGCGGGACAGCTAGCACAGTTACGCAGTATTTT.

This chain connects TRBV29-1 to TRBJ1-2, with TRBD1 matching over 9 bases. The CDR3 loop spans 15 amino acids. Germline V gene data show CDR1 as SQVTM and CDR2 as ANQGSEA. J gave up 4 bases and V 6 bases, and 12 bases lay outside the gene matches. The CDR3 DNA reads TGCAGCGTCCCGGACACCGGGACAGGGCCCTATGGCTACACCTTC. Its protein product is CSVPDTGTGPYGYTF.

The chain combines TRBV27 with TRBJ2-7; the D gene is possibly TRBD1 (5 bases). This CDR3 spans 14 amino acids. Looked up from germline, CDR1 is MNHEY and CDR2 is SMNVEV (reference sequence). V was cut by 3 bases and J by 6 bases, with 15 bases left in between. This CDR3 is CASSLTVASTEQYF. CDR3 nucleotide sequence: TGTGCCAGCAGTTTGACAGTAGCCTCTACCGAGCAGTACTTC.